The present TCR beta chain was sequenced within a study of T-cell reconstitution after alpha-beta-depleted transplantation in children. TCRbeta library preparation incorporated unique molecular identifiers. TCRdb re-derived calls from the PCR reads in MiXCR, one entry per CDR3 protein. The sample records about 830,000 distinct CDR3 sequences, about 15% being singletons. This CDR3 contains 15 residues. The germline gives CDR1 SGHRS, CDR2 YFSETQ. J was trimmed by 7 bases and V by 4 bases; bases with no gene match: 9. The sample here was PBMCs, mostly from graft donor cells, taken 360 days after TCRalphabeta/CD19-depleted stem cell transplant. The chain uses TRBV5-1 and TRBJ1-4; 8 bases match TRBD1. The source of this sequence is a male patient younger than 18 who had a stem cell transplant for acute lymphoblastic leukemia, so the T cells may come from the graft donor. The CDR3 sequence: CASSLQTGAGEKLFF. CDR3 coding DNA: TGCGCCAGCAGCCTACAGACAGGGGCGGGTGAAAAACTGTTTTTT.